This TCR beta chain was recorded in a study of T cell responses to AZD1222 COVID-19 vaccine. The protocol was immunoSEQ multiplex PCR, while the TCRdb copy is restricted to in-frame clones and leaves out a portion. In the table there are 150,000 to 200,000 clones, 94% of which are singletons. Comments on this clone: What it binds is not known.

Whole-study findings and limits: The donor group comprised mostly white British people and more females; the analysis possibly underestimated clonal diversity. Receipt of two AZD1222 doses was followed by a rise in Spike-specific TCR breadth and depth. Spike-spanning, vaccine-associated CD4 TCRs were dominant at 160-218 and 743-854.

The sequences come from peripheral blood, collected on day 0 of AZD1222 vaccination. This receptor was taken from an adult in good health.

The CDR3 bases are TGTGCCAGCAGTTCCCGACTAGAGTCCTACGAGCAGTACTTC. Residues: CASSSRLESYEQYF. V and J are TRBV27 and TRBJ2-7; possible D gene TRBD2, 6 bases. The CDR3 totals 14 residues. Trimming took 4 bases from V and 1 from J, leaving 11 bases between them. Germline CDR1 and CDR2: MNHEY and SMNVEV (reference sequence).